Below, 11 T cell receptor beta chains from the same sample are listed, as sequenced in a study of Graves' ophthalmopathy and Graves' hyperthyroidism. The authors amplified TCR beta CDR3 regions from RNA transcripts. HTBI-primed first-round RT-PCR preceded second-round multiplex PCR. Each CDR3 protein is one row after TCRdb ran MiXCR on the multiplex PCR reads. Among some 750,000 distinct CDR3 sequences listed, 35% to 50% were seen once. The sequenced sample consisted of peripheral blood. Receptors originate from an adult man with Graves' ophthalmopathy.

This clonotype appeared a few times. This chain connects TRBV20-1 to TRBJ1-4; D unresolved. V was shortened by 6 bases and J by 3 bases, with 11 bases between the two germline ends. The V gene's germline CDR1 is DFQATT and CDR2 SNEGSKA (reference sequence). This CDR3 comprises 13 residues. The chain's CDR3 is CSATADPNEKLFF. CDR3 DNA sequence: TGCAGTGCCACGGCGGACCCTAATGAAAAACTGTTTTTT.

This rearrangement joins TRBV7-2 to TRBJ1-1, with D unclear. Trimming stripped 4 bases from V and 11 bases from J, with 11 bases between. The CDR3 length is 11 residues. CDR1 and CDR2 from the germline V gene are SGHTA and FQGNSA. The CDR3: CASSSWAEAFF. CDR3 DNA sequence: TGTGCCAGCAGCTCCTGGGCCGAGGCTTTCTTT.

The chain carries TRBV7-3 and TRBJ2-1; 10 nucleotides line up with TRBD1. This CDR3 spans 15 amino acids. V gave up 5 bases and J gave up 4 bases; unmatched junction bases: 5. Germline assignment: CDR1 SGHTA and CDR2 FQGTGA. The CDR3 coding sequence is TGTGCCAGCAGCCTGGACAGGGGGGTATACAATGAGCAGTTCTTC. It encodes CASSLDRGVYNEQFF.

This clonotype was seen repeatedly, ten times or more. The CDR3 loop is CATRPLANYGYTF. DNA for the CDR3: TGTGCCACACGGCCGTTAGCTAACTATGGCTACACCTTC. This chain connects TRBV15 to TRBJ1-2; no definite D call. The CDR3 runs 13 residues. Germline CDR1 reads LNHNV; CDR2 reads YYDKDF (reference sequence). Trimming removed 9 bases at V and 0 bases at J, with 11 bases between. The full variable domain, in which reference TRBV15 and TRBJ1-2 provide the parts outside the CDR3, is DAMVIQNPRYQVTQFGKPVTLSCSQTLNHNVMYWYQQKSSQAPKLLFHYYDKDFNNEADTPDNFQSRRPNTSFCFLDIRSPGLGDTAMYLCATRPLANYGYTFGSGTRLTVV.

V and J are TRBV7-9 and TRBJ2-6; D is unresolved. CDR3 length: 15 residues. CDR1 is SEHNR and CDR2 is FQNEAQ in the germline V gene (reference sequence). V lost 5 bases, J lost 5 bases, and 13 bases lay in between. The CDR3 region is CASSMDPFRANVLTF. CDR3 bases: TGTGCCAGCAGCATGGACCCGTTCAGGGCCAACGTCCTGACTTTC.

The table lists this clonotype with a few counts. The chain uses TRBV20-1 and TRBJ2-7; the match to TRBD2 covers 7 bases. V shed 3 bases, J shed 4 bases, and the junction held 18 bases outside the gene matches. CDR3 size: 17 residues. Germline assignment: CDR1 DFQATT and CDR2 SNEGSKA (reference sequence). The CDR3 sequence is CSARAAGVFGRNYEQYF. As DNA, the CDR3 is TGCAGTGCTAGGGCCGCTGGGGTATTCGGGAGGAATTACGAGCAGTACTTC.

The gene calls are TRBV7-9 and TRBJ2-5; D call uncertain. Trimming took 5 bases from V and 2 from J, leaving 15 bases between them. Germline loops: CDR1 SEHNR, CDR2 FQNEAQ (reference sequence). The CDR3 spans 15 residues. The CDR3 sequence: CASSPLAGRQETQYF. The CDR3 nucleotides are TGTGCCAGCAGCCCCTTGGCAGGCCGACAAGAGACCCAGTACTTC. The whole variable domain, remainder taken from reference TRBV7-9 and TRBJ2-5, is DTGVSQNPRHKITKRGQNVTFRCDPISEHNRLYWYRQTLGQGPEFLTYFQNEAQLEKSRLLSDRFSAERPKGSFSTLEIQRTEQGDSAMYLCASSPLAGRQETQYFGPGTRLLVL.

V gene TRBV14 combines with J gene TRBJ1-3; the D is unclear. CDR1 SGHDN and CDR2 FVKESK come from the germline V gene. The CDR3 consists of 15 residues. V was pared by 0 bases and J by 13 bases, with 19 bases between. CDR3 nucleotides: TGTGCCAGCAGCCAAGATGTAGCGGGTGGACCCAAAATATATTTT. Translating gives CASSQDVAGGPKIYF.

This clonotype came up many times. The V gene is TRBV7-2, the J gene TRBJ2-2, with 8 bases matching TRBD1. Germline V CDR1 and CDR2: SGHTA, FQGNSA. CDR3 length equals 15 residues. Losses at the gene ends were 2 bases for V and 5 bases for J; bases not matched to a gene: 4. DNA for the CDR3: TGTGCCAGCAGCTTAACCGGGACAGGAACCGGGGAGCTGTTTTTT. Its protein product is CASSLTGTGTGELFF.

The chain couples TRBV20-1 to TRBJ1-2; no definite D call. Per germline, CDR1 DFQATT and CDR2 SNEGSKA (reference sequence). The CDR3 has 13 residues. V was shortened by 3 bases and J by 1 base, with 9 bases between the two germline ends. The chain's CDR3 is CSASVRNNYGYTF. The CDR3 DNA reads TGCAGTGCTAGTGTACGGAATAACTATGGCTACACCTTC.

On this clonotype itself: Given a much more abundant clone one base away, this may be a read error. The CDR3 is CASSEQPMNTEAFF. In nucleotides, the CDR3 is TGTGCCAGCAGTGAACAGCCGATGAACACTGAAGCTTTCTTT. This chain uses TRBV25-1 with TRBJ1-1; D is uncertain. CDR3 size: 14 residues. Looked up from germline, CDR1 is MGHDK and CDR2 is SYGVNS. Between the trimmed V and J ends, which lost 2 bases and 0 bases, there was a span of 7 bases.